This T cell receptor beta chain was sequenced during a study of blood T cell repertoires in COVID-19. In the study overall: There were acute and convalescent COVID-19 samples, and they came from the United States, Italy and Spain. The cDNA or gDNA used as material had been derived from T cells, B-cell-depleted T cells, or PBMCs.

The CDR3 sequence is 14 residues long. Trimming removed 4 bases from V and 5 bases from J; junction bases left unmatched: 4. The germline gives CDR1 SGHDT, CDR2 YYEEEE. Authors' methods: Reference gene primers were amplified, and this amplification served to estimate nucleated cell counts. Libraries were prepared by immunoSEQ multiplex PCR; TCRdb keeps only in-frame clonotypes and omits some of them. V, J and clone size derive from that table, while D and trimming were established from the DNA sequence. Of approximately 300,000 clones listed, around 90% are singletons. The specimen was peripheral blood. This sequence joins TRBV5-6 and TRBJ1-2; 11 positions agree with TRBD1. This receptor was identified in a man aged 45 to 65 with active or convalescent COVID-19. The CDR3 here is CASSVGQGVYGYTF. The CDR3 coding sequence is TGTGCCAGCAGCGTGGGACAGGGGGTTTATGGCTACACCTTC.